A selection of T cell receptor beta chains follows, all from one sample in a study of regulatory T cells in long-lasting Graves disease. MiXCR, run by TCRdb on the multiplex PCR reads, gives a single entry per CDR3 protein. The sample includes about 540,000 distinct CDR3 sequences, 13% seen only once; the top ten take about 10%. These data were likewise used in another study, on T cells in Graves' hyperthyroidism and ophthalmopathy.

The starting material was peripheral blood mononuclear cells (PBMCs), obtained at new diagnosis, from a patient treated with antithyroid drugs. These receptors were obtained from a man aged 25 to 40 with Graves disease. CDR3s include the opening cysteine and the closing phenylalanine or tryptophan. The D gene is left open where the match is weak. Clone size, where shown, is once, few, many, or a class for clones that have expanded.

D gene	J gene	clone size	V gene	CDR3 DNA	CDR3 protein
.	TRBJ2-3	few	TRBV20-1	TGCAGTGCCCCCATCCCAAAGCCCGTCAAAGATACGCAGTATTTT	CSAPIPKPVKDTQYF
TRBD2	TRBJ2-3	many	TRBV27	TGTGCCAGCTCAACACGGGTGCGGGAGGTCACAGATACGCAGTATTTT	CASSTRVREVTDTQYF
.	TRBJ2-7	.	TRBV5-6	TGTGCCAGCAGCCACGCCGACCGGGACCGGCACTACGAGCAGTACTTC	CASSHADRDRHYEQYF
TRBD2	TRBJ2-1	.	TRBV7-3	TGTGCCAGCAGCTTAAATGTTGGGAGGGGTGAGCAGTTCTTC	CASSLNVGRGEQFF
.	TRBJ2-1	.	TRBV20-1	TGCAGTGCTAGAGTGACGGTTTACAATGAGCAGTTCTTC	CSARVTVYNEQFF
.	TRBJ1-1	many	TRBV28	TGTGCCAGCAGTCCCACCCCAGGGTACACTGAAGCTTTCTTT	CASSPTPGYTEAFF
TRBD2	TRBJ2-1	.	TRBV27	TGTGCCAGCAGTTACACTAGCGGGAGGGGATGGAGTGAGCAGTTCTTC	CASSYTSGRGWSEQFF
.	TRBJ2-1	many	TRBV7-9	TGTGCCAGCAGCTTATGGTCTGGGGGCCATTCAGAGGATGAGCAGTTCTTC	CASSLWSGGHSEDEQFF
TRBD2	TRBJ2-3	many	TRBV5-1	TGCGCCAGCAGGCCCGGGCCAGCGGGAAGCACAGATACGCAGTATTTT	CASRPGPAGSTDTQYF
.	TRBJ2-5	few	TRBV5-1	TGCGCCAGCAGCATTGGACAGGGAGGGATCGAGACCCAGTACTTC	CASSIGQGGIETQYF
TRBD2	TRBJ2-3	once	TRBV20-1	TGCAGTGCTACACGTAGCGGGACTAGCACAGATACGCAGTATTTT	CSATRSGTSTDTQYF
TRBD1	TRBJ1-1	many	TRBV27	TGTGCCAGCAGCGTGGGACAGGCGAACACTGAAGCTTTCTTT	CASSVGQANTEAFF
.	TRBJ1-3	many	TRBV10-2	TGCGCCAGCAGTGAAAAGGCCTTCTCTGGAAACACCATATATTTT	CASSEKAFSGNTIYF
.	TRBJ2-7	many	TRBV20-1	TGCAGTGCTACCTACGAGCAGTACTTC	CSATYEQYF
TRBD2	TRBJ2-2	many	TRBV27	TGTGCCAGCAGTTTGTTTCCGGGACTAGCGGGAGGAACGAACACCGGGGAGCTGTTTTTT	CASSLFPGLAGGTNTGELFF
TRBD2	TRBJ2-3	.	TRBV2	TGTGCCAGCAGTGAAACTAGCGGGGTAAGCACAGATACGCAGTATTTT	CASSETSGVSTDTQYF
.	TRBJ1-1	many	TRBV6-5	TGTGCCAGCAGTTACTGGGGCACTGAAGCTTTCTTT	CASSYWGTEAFF
TRBD2	TRBJ2-5	.	TRBV12-3/TRBV12-4	TGTGCCAGCAGTTTTGGGGGAGGGCCACCAGAGACCCAGTACTTC	CASSFGGGPPETQYF
TRBD2	TRBJ2-7	many	TRBV7-8	TGTGCCAGCAGGTTAGCGGGAGGGCACGAGCAGTACTTC	CASRLAGGHEQYF
.	TRBJ1-2	.	TRBV24-1	TGTGCCACCAGTGAGAGGGACATCTATGGCTACACCTTC	CATSERDIYGYTF
.	TRBJ2-3	many	TRBV9	TGTGCCAGCAGCGCTGACCCGACTAGCACAGATACGCAGTATTTT	CASSADPTSTDTQYF
TRBD1	TRBJ2-7	many	TRBV30	TGTGCCTGGAACCCCGACAGGGCCTACGAGCAGTACTTC	CAWNPDRAYEQYF
TRBD1	TRBJ1-1	.	TRBV4-2	TGTGCCAGCAGCCAACAGGGGGTGACGGACACTGAAGCTTTCTTT	CASSQQGVTDTEAFF
.	TRBJ2-7	few	TRBV7-9	TGTGCCAGCAGCTTAGAGGTCCAGGGGAAGGTCGAGCAGTACTTC	CASSLEVQGKVEQYF
.	TRBJ2-6	many	TRBV2	TGTGCCAGCACTAGTAGCTCTGGGGCCAACGTCCTGACTTTC	CASTSSSGANVLTF
.	TRBJ2-1	many	TRBV11-2	TGTGCCAGCAGCTCCTGGGGTAACTCCTACAATGAGCAGTTCTTC	CASSSWGNSYNEQFF